Listed below are T cell receptor beta chains from one sample, sequenced in a study of T-cell reconstitution after alpha-beta-depleted transplantation in children. TCRdb independently ran MiXCR on the PCR reads; one entry per CDR3 protein. The sample holds about 300,000 distinct CDR3 sequences, approximately 7.3% seen once. Sequences were derived from peripheral blood, sampled 360 days after TCRalphabeta/CD19-depleted stem cell transplant. These receptors were taken from a female patient aged 2 to 10 who had a stem cell transplant for Fanconi anemia, so the T cells may come from the graft donor. Both conserved end residues are part of each CDR3. Each record gives: V gene, J gene, clone size, D gene, CDR3 protein, CDR3 DNA. A D gene is named only where the DNA matches it firmly. Clone sizes are given selectively: once, few, many, or a class where the clone is expanded.

TRBV9	TRBJ2-1	many	TRBD2	CASSAAGGWYNEQFF	TGTGCCAGCAGCGCCGCGGGAGGTTGGTACAATGAGCAGTTCTTC
TRBV29-1	TRBJ2-5	many	TRBD1	CSVQIGTGIQETQYF	TGCAGCGTCCAGATCGGGACAGGGATCCAAGAGACCCAGTACTTC
TRBV18	TRBJ2-1	.	.	CASSPDGFSYNEQFF	TGTGCCAGCTCACCGGACGGCTTCTCCTACAATGAGCAGTTCTTC
TRBV20-1	TRBJ2-3	many	TRBD1	CSATGTGSGYTQYF	TGCAGTGCTACCGGGACAGGGTCAGGTTATACGCAGTATTTT
TRBV4-1	TRBJ2-5	few	.	CASSLTGLETQYF	TGCGCCAGCAGCCTCACAGGGTTGGAGACCCAGTACTTC
TRBV20-1	TRBJ2-3	few	TRBD2	CSARVPSGDTQYF	TGCAGTGCTAGGGTACCTAGCGGAGATACGCAGTATTTT
TRBV7-2	TRBJ1-3	many	.	CASSLALMGVSAGNTIYF	TGTGCCAGCAGCTTAGCGCTAATGGGGGTATCGGCTGGAAACACCATATATTTT
TRBV2	TRBJ2-2	many	.	CASSEWSIHTGELFF	TGTGCCAGCAGTGAGTGGAGCATTCACACCGGGGAGCTGTTTTTT
TRBV14	TRBJ2-3	once	.	CASSQDWIGTQYF	TGTGCCAGCAGCCAAGATTGGATTGGTACGCAGTATTTT
TRBV12-3/TRBV12-4	TRBJ1-1	many	.	CASSPQGRGNTEAFF	TGTGCCAGCAGTCCACAGGGTCGGGGGAACACTGAAGCTTTCTTT
TRBV7-9	TRBJ2-7	few	.	CASRWGTGEQYF	TGTGCCAGCAGGTGGGGGACTGGCGAGCAGTACTTC
TRBV29-1	TRBJ2-1	many	TRBD1	CSTRQGTPSYNEQFF	TGCAGCACCAGACAGGGGACTCCCTCCTACAATGAGCAGTTCTTC
TRBV20-1	TRBJ2-1	many	.	CSASSLGWGEQFF	TGCAGTGCGAGTAGCCTCGGGTGGGGTGAGCAGTTCTTC
TRBV5-6	TRBJ2-1	many	TRBD2	CASSFWRGSSYNEQFF	TGTGCCAGCAGCTTCTGGCGGGGGAGCTCCTACAATGAGCAGTTCTTC
TRBV11-2	TRBJ2-7	few	.	CASSLEAGNAYEQYF	TGTGCCAGCAGCTTAGAGGCAGGGAATGCATACGAGCAGTACTTC
TRBV9	TRBJ1-6	few	TRBD1	CASSVRGGGGSPLHF	TGTGCCAGCAGCGTAAGAGGGGGCGGAGGTTCACCCCTCCACTTT
TRBV27	TRBJ2-1	few	.	CASSSLRGAGGEQFF	TGTGCCAGCAGTTCCCTCCGGGGGGCAGGTGGTGAGCAGTTCTTC
TRBV28	TRBJ1-1	.	.	CASSSWDNPEAFF	TGTGCCAGCAGTTCCTGGGATAATCCTGAAGCTTTCTTT
TRBV29-1	TRBJ1-1	many	.	CSVGGPQGRITEAFF	TGCAGCGTTGGAGGACCCCAGGGGCGGATCACTGAAGCTTTCTTT
TRBV9	TRBJ2-7	many	.	CASSVGPVNEQYF	TGTGCCAGCAGCGTAGGGCCCGTCAACGAGCAGTACTTC
TRBV5-1	TRBJ1-5	few	.	CASSLYGGGAHQPQHF	TGCGCCAGCAGCTTATATGGGGGGGGAGCTCATCAGCCCCAGCATTTT
TRBV6-5	TRBJ2-1	few	TRBD1	CASSYTRDSGNEQFF	TGTGCCAGCAGTTACACCCGGGACAGTGGCAATGAGCAGTTCTTC
TRBV7-3	TRBJ2-5	few	.	CASSFQPWETQYF	TGTGCCAGCAGCTTTCAGCCCTGGGAGACCCAGTACTTC
TRBV9	TRBJ1-1	many	.	CASSVWGNTEAFF	TGTGCCAGCAGCGTGTGGGGGAACACTGAAGCTTTCTTT
TRBV5-1	TRBJ2-2	few	.	CASSYSLPRAGELFF	TGCGCCAGCAGCTACAGCCTCCCACGGGCCGGGGAGCTGTTTTTT
TRBV7-9	TRBJ2-1	few	.	CASSLDPVSWGQFF	TGTGCCAGCAGCTTAGACCCGGTCTCTTGGGGGCAGTTCTTC
TRBV7-3	TRBJ2-2	few	TRBD1	CASRTGMNTGELFF	TGTGCCAGCCGGACAGGGATGAACACCGGGGAGCTGTTTTTT
TRBV4-3	TRBJ2-2	many	.	CASSQDGTGDTGELFF	TGCGCCAGCAGCCAAGATGGGACGGGGGACACCGGGGAGCTGTTTTTT
TRBV5-1	TRBJ2-1	many	TRBD2	CASSLHGGSSYNEQFF	TGCGCCAGCAGCTTGCATGGCGGGAGTTCCTACAATGAGCAGTTCTTC
TRBV28	TRBJ1-2	.	.	CASSPLGRRGKKGYTF	TGTGCCAGCAGTCCCCTAGGTAGGAGGGGGAAGAAGGGCTACACCTTC
TRBV20-1	TRBJ1-1	few	TRBD1	CSAIRAGGGWTEAFF	TGCAGTGCTATCAGGGCAGGGGGAGGTTGGACTGAAGCTTTCTTT
TRBV7-2	TRBJ2-1	many	TRBD2	CASSSSGSTYNEQFF	TGTGCCAGCAGCTCTAGCGGGTCTACCTACAATGAGCAGTTCTTC
TRBV5-4	TRBJ1-1	.	TRBD1	CASSLGGQGMNTEAFF	TGTGCCAGCAGCTTGGGGGGACAGGGGATGAACACTGAAGCTTTCTTT
TRBV7-9	TRBJ2-7	few	TRBD1	CASSPWDREYEQYF	TGTGCCAGCAGCCCTTGGGACAGGGAGTACGAGCAGTACTTC
TRBV18	TRBJ1-5	.	TRBD1	CASSQTGAGGNQPQHF	TGTGCCAGCTCCCAGACAGGGGCGGGTGGCAATCAGCCCCAGCATTTT
TRBV7-9	TRBJ2-5	many	.	CASSRERETQYF	TGTGCCAGCAGCCGGGAAAGGGAGACCCAGTACTTC
TRBV12-3/TRBV12-4	TRBJ1-5	many	.	CASSLAGGSNQPQHF	TGTGCCAGCAGTTTAGCCGGAGGGAGCAATCAGCCCCAGCATTTT
TRBV12-3/TRBV12-4	TRBJ1-1	many	TRBD1	CASRPGRTGEDTEAFF	TGTGCCAGCAGGCCCGGGAGGACAGGAGAGGACACTGAAGCTTTCTTT
TRBV15	TRBJ2-7	many	.	CATSPQGGSENEQYF	TGTGCCACCAGCCCGCAGGGTGGTTCTGAGAACGAGCAGTACTTC
TRBV14	TRBJ1-2	many	.	CASSPGLNYGYTF	TGTGCCAGCAGCCCCGGACTGAACTATGGCTACACCTTC
TRBV7-9	TRBJ2-6	.	TRBD2	CASSLPGGSGANVLTF	TGTGCCAGCAGCTTACCCGGGGGGTCTGGGGCCAACGTCCTGACTTTC
TRBV28	TRBJ2-1	.	.	CASSRGSLPPYNEQFF	TGTGCCAGCAGTAGGGGATCGCTCCCACCCTACAATGAGCAGTTCTTC
TRBV5-1	TRBJ2-7	.	.	CASSLGSQGNEQYF	TGCGCCAGCAGCTTGGGATCCCAGGGGAACGAGCAGTACTTC
TRBV27	TRBJ2-7	many	TRBD2	CASSFTSGYEQYF	TGTGCCAGCAGTTTTACTAGCGGCTACGAGCAGTACTTC
TRBV28	TRBJ2-7	many	TRBD1	CASSLYLRTGVDEQYF	TGTGCCAGCAGTTTATATCTTCGGACAGGGGTAGACGAGCAGTACTTC
TRBV29-1	TRBJ2-1	many	TRBD1	CSGRKTGVDEQFF	TGCAGCGGCCGAAAGACAGGGGTGGATGAGCAGTTCTTC
TRBV14	TRBJ2-3	many	TRBD1	CASSQLGQLTDTQYF	TGTGCCAGCAGCCAATTGGGACAGCTCACAGATACGCAGTATTTT
TRBV7-9	TRBJ1-2	few	.	CASSNLREAGYTF	TGTGCCAGCAGCAACTTGAGGGAGGCAGGCTACACCTTC
TRBV12-3/TRBV12-4	TRBJ1-3	many	.	CASSLSRLPSGNTIYF	TGTGCCAGCAGTTTAAGTCGCTTACCCTCTGGAAACACCATATATTTT